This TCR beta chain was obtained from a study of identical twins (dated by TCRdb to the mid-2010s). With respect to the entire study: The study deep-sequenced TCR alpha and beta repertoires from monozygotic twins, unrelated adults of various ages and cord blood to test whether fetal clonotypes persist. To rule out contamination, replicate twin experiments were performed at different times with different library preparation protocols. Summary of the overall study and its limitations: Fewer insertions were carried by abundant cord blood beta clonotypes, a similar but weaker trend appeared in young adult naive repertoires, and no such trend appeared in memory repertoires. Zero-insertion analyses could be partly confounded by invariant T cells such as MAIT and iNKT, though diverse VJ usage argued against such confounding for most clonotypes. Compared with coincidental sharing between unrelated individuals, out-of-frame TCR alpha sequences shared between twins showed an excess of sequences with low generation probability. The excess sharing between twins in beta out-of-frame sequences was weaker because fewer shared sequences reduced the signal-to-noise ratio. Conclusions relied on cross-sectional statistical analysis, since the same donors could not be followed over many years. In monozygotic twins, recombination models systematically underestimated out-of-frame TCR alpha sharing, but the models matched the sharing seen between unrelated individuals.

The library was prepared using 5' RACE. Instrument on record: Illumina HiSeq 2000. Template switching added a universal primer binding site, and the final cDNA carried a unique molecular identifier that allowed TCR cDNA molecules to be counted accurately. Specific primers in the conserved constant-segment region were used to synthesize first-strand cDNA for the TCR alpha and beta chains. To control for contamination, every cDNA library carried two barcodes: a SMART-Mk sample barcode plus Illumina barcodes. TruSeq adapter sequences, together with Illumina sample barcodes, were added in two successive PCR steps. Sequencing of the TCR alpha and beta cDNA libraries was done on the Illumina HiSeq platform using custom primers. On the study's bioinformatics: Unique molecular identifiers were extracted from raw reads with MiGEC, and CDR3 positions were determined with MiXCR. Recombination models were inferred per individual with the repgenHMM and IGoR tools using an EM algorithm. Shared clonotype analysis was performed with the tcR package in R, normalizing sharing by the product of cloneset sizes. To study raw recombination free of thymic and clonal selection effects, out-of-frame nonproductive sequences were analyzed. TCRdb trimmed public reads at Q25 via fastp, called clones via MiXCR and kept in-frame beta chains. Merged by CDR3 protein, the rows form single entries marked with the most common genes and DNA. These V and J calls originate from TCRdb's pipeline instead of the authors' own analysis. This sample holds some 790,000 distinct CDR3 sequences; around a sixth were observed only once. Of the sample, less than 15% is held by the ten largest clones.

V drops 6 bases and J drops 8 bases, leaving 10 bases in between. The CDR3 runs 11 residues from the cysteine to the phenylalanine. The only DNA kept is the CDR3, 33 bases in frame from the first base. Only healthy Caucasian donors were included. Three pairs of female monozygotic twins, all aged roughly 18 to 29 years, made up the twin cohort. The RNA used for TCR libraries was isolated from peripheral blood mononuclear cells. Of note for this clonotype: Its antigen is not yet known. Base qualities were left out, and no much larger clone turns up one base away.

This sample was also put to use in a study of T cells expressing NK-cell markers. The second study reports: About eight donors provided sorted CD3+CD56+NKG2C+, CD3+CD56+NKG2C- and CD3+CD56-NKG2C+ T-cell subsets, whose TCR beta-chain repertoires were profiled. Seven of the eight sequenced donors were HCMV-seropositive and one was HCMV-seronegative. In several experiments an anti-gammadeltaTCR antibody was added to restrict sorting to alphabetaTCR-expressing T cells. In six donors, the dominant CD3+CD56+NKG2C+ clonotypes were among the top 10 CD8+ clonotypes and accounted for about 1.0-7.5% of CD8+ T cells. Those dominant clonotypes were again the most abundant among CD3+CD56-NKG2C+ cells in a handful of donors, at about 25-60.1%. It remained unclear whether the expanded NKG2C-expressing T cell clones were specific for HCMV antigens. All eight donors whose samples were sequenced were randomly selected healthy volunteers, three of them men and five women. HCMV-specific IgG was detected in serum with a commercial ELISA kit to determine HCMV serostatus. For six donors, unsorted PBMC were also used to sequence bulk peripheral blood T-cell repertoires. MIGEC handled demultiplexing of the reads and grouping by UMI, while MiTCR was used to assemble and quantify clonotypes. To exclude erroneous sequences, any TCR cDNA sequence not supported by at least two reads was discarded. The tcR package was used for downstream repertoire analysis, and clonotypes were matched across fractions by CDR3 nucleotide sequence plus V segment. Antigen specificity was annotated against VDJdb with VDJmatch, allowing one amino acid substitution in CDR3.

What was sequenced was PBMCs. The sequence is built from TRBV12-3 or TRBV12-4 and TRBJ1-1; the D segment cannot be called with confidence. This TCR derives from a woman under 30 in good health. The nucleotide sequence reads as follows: TGTGCCAGCAGCCGGAGGGAAGAAGCTTTCTTT. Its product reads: CASSRREEAFF.